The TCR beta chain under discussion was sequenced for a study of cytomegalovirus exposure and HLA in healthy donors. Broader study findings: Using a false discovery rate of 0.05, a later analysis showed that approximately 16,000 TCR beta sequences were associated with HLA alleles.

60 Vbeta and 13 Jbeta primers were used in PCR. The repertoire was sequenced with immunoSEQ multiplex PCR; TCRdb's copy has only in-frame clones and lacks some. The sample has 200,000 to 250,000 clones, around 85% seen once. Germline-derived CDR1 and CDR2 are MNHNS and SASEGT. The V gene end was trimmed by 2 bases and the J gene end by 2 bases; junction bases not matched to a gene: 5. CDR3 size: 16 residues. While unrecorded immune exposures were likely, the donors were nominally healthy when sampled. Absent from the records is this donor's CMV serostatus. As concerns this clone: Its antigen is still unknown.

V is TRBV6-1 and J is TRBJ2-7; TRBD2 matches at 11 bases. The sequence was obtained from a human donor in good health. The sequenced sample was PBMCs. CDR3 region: CASSETTSGSPYEQYF. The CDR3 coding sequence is TGTGCCAGCAGTGAAACTACTAGCGGGAGTCCCTACGAGCAGTACTTC.